This T cell receptor (beta chain) was found in a study of blood T cell repertoires in COVID-19. The germline CDR1 and CDR2 sequences are LGHDT and YNNKEL (reference sequence). V lost 4 bases, J lost 4 bases, and 22 bases lay in between. This CDR3 region has 17 residues. The sample holds one count of this clone. Per the original data handling: Amplifying reference gene primers gave estimates of nucleated cell counts. Libraries were prepared by immunoSEQ multiplex PCR; TCRdb keeps only in-frame clonotypes and omits some of them. V, J and clone size reflect that table, while D and trimming were determined from the DNA. The table lists some 220,000 clones, 70% to 90% of them singletons.

This TCR came from a woman aged 40 to 50 with acute COVID-19. This chain joins TRBV3-1 (or the pseudogene TRBV3-2) and TRBJ1-2; weak D call: TRBD1 (6 bases). The sample comprised PBMCs or T cells enriched from blood (not recorded which). CDR3 sequence reads: CASSPRPSGQSVYGYTF. In DNA, the CDR3 is TGTGCCAGCAGCCCAAGACCCTCCGGACAGTCTGTCTATGGCTACACCTTC.